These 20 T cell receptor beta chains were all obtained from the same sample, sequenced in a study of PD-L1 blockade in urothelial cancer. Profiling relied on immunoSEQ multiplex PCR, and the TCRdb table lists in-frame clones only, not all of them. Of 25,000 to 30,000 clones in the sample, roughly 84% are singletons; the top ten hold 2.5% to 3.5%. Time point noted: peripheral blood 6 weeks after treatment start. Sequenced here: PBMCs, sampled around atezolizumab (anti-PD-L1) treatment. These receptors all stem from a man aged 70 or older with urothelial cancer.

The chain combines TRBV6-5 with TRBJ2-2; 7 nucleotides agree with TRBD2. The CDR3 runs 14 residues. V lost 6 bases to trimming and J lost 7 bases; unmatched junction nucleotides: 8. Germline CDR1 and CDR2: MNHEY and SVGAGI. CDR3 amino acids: CASRFGTNGGELFF. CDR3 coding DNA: TGTGCCAGCAGATTTGGGACTAACGGCGGGGAGCTGTTTTTT.

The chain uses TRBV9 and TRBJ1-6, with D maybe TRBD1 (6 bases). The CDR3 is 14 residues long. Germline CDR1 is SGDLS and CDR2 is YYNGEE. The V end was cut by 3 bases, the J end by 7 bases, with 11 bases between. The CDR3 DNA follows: TGTGCCAGCAGCGCTCAGGGGAACAATTCACCCCTCCACTTT. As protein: CASSAQGNNSPLHF.

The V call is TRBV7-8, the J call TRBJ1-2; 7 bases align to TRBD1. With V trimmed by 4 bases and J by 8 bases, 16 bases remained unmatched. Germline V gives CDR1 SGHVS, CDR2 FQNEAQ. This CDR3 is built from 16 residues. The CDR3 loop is CASSSQTLASQGGYTF. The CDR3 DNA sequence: TGTGCCAGCAGCTCACAAACCCTCGCCTCACAGGGGGGCTACACCTTC.

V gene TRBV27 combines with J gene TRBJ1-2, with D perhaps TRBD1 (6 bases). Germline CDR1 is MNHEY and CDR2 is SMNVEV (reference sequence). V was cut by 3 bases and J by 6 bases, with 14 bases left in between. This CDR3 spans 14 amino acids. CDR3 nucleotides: TGTGCCAGCAGTTTGTCTCACAGGGCCAATGGCTACACCTTC. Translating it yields CASSLSHRANGYTF.

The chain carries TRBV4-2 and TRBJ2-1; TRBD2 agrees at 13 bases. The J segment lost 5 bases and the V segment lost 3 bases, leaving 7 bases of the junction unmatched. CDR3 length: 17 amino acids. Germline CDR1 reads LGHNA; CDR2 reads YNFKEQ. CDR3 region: CASSHNMGLAGHNEQFF. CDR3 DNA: TGTGCCAGCAGCCATAATATGGGACTAGCGGGACACAATGAGCAGTTCTTC.

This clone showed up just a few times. The CDR3 nucleotides are TGTGCCAGCAGCACCTCTAGCGGGAGGTGGGCAGATACGCAGTATTTT. This sequence encodes CASSTSSGRWADTQYF. The chain links TRBV28 to TRBJ2-3, with TRBD2 matching 11 bases. CDR3 length: 16 amino acids. V trimming: 6 bases; J trimming: 4 bases; junction bases outside the gene matches: 9. CDR1 is MDHEN, CDR2 SYDVKM, per germline.

The CDR3 reads CASSPEGRGSLGQPQHF. CDR3 bases: TGCGCCAGCAGCCCCGAGGGGAGGGGAAGTCTAGGACAGCCCCAGCATTTT. V usage is TRBV5-1 and J usage is TRBJ1-5, with D possibly TRBD1 on 5 matching bases. The CDR3 length is 17 residues. The germline V gene has CDR1 SGHRS and CDR2 YFSETQ. Trimming pared 4 bases from V and 7 bases from J, leaving 24 bases between.

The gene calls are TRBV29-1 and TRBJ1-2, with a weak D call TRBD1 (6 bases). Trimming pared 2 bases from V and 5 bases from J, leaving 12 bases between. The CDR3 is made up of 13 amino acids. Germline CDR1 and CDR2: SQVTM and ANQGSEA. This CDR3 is CSVERQGRYGYTF. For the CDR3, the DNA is TGCAGCGTTGAACGCCAGGGGCGATATGGCTACACCTTC.

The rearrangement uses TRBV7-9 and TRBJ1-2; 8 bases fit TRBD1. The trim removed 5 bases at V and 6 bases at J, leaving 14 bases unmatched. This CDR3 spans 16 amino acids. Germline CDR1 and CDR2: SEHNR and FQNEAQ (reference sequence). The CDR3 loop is CASSPNRDRRSDGYTF. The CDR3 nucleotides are TGTGCCAGCAGCCCTAACCGGGACAGGAGGAGTGATGGCTACACCTTC.

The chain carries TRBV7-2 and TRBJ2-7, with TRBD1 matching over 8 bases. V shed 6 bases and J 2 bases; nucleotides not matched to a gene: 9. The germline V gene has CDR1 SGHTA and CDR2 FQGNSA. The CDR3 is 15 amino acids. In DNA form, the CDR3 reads TGTGCCAGCAGGATCCGGGACAGGACGCCCTACGAGCAGTACTTC. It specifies CASRIRDRTPYEQYF.

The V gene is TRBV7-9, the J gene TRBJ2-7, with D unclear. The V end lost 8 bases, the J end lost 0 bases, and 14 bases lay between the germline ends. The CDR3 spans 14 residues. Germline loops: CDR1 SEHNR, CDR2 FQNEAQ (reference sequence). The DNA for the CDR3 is TGTGCCAGCTCCCACCCCATCAGCTCCTACGAGCAGTACTTC. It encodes CASSHPISSYEQYF.

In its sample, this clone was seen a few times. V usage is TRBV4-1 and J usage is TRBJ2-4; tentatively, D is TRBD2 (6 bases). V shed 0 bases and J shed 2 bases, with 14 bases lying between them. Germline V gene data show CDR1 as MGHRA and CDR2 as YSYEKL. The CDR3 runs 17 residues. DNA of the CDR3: TGCGCCAGCAGCCAAGAAGGAGGGGTGGGGACCAAAAACATTCAGTACTTC. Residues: CASSQEGGVGTKNIQYF.

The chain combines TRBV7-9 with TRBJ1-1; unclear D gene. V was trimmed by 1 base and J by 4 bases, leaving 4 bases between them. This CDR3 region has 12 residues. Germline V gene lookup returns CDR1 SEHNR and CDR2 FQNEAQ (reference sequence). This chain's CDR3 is CASSLVLTEAFF. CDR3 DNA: TGTGCCAGCAGCTTAGTTCTCACTGAAGCTTTCTTT.

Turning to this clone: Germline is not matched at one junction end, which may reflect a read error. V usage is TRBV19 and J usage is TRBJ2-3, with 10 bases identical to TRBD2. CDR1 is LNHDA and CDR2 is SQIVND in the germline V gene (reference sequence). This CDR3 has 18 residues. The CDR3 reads CASSKVAGGPGSTDTQYF. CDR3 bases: TGTGCCAGCAGTAAGGTAGCGGGAGGCCCGGGGAGCACAGATACGCAGTATTTT.

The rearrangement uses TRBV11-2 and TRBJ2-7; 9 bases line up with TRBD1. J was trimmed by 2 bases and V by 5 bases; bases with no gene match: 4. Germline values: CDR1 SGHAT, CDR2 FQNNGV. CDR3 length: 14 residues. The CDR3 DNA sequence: TGTGCCAGCAGCACTGGACAGGGGCCCTACGAGCAGTACTTC. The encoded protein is CASSTGQGPYEQYF.

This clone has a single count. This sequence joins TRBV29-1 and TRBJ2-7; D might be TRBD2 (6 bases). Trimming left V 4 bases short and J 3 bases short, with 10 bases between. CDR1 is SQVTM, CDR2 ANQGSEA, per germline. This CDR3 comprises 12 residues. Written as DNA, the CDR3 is TGCAGCGTTGTGGGTAGCGGCTACGAGCAGTACTTC. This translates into CSVVGSGYEQYF.

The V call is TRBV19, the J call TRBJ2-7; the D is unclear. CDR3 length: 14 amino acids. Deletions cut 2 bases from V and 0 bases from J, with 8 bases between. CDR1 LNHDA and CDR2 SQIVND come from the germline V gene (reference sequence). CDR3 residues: CASSITDNSYEQYF. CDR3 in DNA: TGTGCCAGTAGTATAACAGACAACTCCTACGAGCAGTACTTC.

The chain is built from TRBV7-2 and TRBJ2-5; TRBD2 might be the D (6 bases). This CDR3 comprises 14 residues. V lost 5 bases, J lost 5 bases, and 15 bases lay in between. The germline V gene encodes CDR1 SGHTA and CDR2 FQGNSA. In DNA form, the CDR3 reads TGTGCCAGCAGCACCAGACTAGTGCGGGAGACCCAGTACTTC. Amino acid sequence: CASSTRLVRETQYF.

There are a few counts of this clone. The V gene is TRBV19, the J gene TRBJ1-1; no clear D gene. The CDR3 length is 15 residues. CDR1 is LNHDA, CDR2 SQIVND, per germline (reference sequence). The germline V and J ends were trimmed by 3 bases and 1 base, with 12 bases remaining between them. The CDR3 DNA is TGTGCCAGTAGTATCCTCCCCAGGCGGAACACTGAAGCTTTCTTT. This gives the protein CASSILPRRNTEAFF.

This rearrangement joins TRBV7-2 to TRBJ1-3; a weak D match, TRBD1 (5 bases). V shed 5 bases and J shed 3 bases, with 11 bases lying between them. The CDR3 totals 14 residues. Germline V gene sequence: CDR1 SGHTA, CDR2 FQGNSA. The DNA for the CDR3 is TGTGCCAGCAGCGCCCTGACAGTTGGAAACACCATATATTTT. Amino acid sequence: CASSALTVGNTIYF.